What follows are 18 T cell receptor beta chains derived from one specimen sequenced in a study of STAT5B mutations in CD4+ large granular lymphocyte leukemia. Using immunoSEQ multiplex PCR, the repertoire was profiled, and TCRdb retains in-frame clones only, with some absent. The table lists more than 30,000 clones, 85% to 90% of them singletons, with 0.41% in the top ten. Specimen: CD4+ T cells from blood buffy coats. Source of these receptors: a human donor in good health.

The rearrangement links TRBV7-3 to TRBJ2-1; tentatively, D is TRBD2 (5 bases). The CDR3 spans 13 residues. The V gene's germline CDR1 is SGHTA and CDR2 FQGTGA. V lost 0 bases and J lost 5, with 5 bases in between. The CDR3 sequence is CASSLTRDNEQFF. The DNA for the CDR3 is TGTGCCAGCAGCTTAACGCGGGACAATGAGCAGTTCTTC.

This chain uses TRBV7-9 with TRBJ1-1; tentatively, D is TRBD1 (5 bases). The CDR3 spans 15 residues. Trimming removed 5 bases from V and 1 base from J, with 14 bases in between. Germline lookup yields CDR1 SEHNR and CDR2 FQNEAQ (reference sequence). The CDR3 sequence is CASSQSGTGNTEAFF. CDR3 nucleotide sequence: TGTGCCAGCAGCCAATCCGGGACGGGGAACACTGAAGCTTTCTTT.

CDR3 loop: CASSIGVGEGHGKNIQYF. The CDR3 DNA follows: TGTGCCAGTAGTATCGGGGTTGGGGAGGGCCATGGCAAAAACATTCAGTACTTC. The chain joins TRBV19 to TRBJ2-4; 7 nucleotides match TRBD2. Germline V gene lookup returns CDR1 LNHDA and CDR2 SQIVND (reference sequence). J gave up 3 bases and V 3 bases, and 14 bases lay outside the gene matches. The CDR3 is 18 amino acids.

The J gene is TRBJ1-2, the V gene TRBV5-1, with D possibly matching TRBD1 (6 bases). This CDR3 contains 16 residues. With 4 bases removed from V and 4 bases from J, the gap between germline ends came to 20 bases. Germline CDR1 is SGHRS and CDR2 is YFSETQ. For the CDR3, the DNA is TGCGCCAGCAGCCCCGACGCGGCAGGGGCGACCTATGGCTACACCTTC. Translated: CASSPDAAGATYGYTF.

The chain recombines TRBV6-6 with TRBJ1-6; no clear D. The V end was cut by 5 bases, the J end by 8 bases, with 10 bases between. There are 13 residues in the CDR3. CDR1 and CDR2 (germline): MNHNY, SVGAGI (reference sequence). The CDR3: CASSQRVDSPLHF. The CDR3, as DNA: TGTGCCAGCAGTCAGCGGGTGGATTCACCCCTCCACTTT.

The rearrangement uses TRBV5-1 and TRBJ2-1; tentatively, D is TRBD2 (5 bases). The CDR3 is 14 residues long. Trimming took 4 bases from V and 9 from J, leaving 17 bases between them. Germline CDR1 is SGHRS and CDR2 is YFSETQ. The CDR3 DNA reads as TGCGCCAGCAGCGATCAGACTATTACGGGTGAGCAGTTCTTC. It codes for CASSDQTITGEQFF.

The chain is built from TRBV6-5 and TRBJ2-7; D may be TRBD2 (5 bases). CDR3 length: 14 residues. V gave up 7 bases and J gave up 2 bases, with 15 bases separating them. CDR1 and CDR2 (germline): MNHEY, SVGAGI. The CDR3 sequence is CASTLGGPPYEQYF. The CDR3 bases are TGTGCCAGCACCCTTGGAGGTCCCCCCTACGAGCAGTACTTC.

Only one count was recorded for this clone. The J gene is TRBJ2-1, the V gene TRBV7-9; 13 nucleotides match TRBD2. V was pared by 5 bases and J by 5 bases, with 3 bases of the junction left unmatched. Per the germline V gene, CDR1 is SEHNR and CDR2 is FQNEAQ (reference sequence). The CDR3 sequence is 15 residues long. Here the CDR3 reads CASSPGLAGDNEQFF. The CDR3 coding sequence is TGTGCCAGCAGCCCAGGACTAGCGGGGGACAATGAGCAGTTCTTC.

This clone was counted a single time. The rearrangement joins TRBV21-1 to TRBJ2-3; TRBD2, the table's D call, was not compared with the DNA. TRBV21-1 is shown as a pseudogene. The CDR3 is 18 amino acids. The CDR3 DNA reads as TGTGCCAGCAGCAACCCGCTTGTAACGCGGGAGTCACGAGATACGCAGTATTTT. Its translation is CASSNPLVTRESRDTQYF.

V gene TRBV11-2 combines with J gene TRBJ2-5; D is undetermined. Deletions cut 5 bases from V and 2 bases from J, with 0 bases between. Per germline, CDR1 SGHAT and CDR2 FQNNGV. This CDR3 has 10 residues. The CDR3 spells CASSQETQYF. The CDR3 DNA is TGTGCCAGCAGCCAAGAGACCCAGTACTTC.

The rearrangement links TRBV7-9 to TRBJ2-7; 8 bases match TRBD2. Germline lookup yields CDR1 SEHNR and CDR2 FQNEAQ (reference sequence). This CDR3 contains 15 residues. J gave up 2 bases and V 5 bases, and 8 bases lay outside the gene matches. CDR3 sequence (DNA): TGTGCCAGCAGCCCTTTAGGTAGCGGGACCTACGAGCAGTACTTC. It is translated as CASSPLGSGTYEQYF.

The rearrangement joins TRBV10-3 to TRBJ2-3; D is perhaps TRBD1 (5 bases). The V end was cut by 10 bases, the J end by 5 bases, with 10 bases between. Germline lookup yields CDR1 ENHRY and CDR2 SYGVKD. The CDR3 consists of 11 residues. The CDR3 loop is CATTTGDTQYF. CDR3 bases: TGTGCCACGACCACAGGAGATACGCAGTATTTT.

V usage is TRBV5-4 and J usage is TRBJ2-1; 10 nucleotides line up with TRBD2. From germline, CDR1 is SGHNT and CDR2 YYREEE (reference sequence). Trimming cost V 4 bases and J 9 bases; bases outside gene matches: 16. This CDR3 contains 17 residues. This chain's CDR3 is CASSPRVSGRADSEQFF. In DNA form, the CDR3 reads TGTGCCAGCAGCCCACGAGTAAGCGGGAGGGCCGACAGTGAGCAGTTCTTC.

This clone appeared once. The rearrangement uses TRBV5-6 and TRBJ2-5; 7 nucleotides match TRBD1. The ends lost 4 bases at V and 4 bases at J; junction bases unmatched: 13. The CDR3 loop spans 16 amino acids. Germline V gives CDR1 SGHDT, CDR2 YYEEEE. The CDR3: CASSPRWQGVGETQYF. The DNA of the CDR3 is TGTGCCAGCAGCCCCCGTTGGCAGGGGGTGGGAGAGACCCAGTACTTC.

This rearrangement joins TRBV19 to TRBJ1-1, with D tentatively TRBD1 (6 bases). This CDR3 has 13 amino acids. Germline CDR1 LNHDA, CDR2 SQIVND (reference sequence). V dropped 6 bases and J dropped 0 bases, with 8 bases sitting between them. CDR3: CASSGQMNTEAFF. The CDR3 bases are TGTGCCAGTAGCGGACAGATGAACACTGAAGCTTTCTTT. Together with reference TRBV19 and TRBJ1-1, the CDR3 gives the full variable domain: DGGITQSPKYLFRKEGQNVTLSCEQNLNHDAMYWYRQDPGQGLRLIYYSQIVNDFQKGDIAEGYSVSREKKESFPLTVTSAQKNPTAFYLCASSGQMNTEAFFGQGTRLTVV.

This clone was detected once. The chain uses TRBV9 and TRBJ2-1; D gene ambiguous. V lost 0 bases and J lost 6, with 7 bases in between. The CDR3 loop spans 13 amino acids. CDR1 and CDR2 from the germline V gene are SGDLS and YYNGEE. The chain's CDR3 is CASSVGTSNEQFF. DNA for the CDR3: TGTGCCAGCAGCGTAGGTACCAGCAATGAGCAGTTCTTC. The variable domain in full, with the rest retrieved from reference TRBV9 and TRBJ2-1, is DSGVTQTPKHLITATGQRVTLRCSPRSGDLSVYWYQQSLDQGLQFLIQYYNGEERAKGNILERFSAQQFPDLHSELNLSSLELGDSALYFCASSVGTSNEQFFGPGTRLTVL.

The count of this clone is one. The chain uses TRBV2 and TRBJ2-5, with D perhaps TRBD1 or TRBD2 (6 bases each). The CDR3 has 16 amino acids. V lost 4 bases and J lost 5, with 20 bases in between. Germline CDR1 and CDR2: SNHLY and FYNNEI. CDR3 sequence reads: CASSGGATGGRETQYF. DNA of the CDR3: TGTGCCAGCAGTGGGGGGGCCACAGGAGGGAGGGAGACCCAGTACTTC.

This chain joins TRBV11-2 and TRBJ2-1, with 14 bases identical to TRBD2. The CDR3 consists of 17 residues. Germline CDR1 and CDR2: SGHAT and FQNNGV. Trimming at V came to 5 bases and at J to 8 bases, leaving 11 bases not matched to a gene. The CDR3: CASSNAGTSGGWDEQFF. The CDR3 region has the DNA TGTGCCAGCAGCAACGCCGGGACTAGCGGGGGTTGGGATGAGCAGTTCTTC.